This T cell receptor beta chain was recovered during a study of radiotherapy plus CTLA-4 blockade in lung cancer. Whole-study results and caveats: There was expansion of tumor-derived TCR clones in blood after radiotherapy plus ipilimumab.

The study treated chemo-refractory metastatic non-small-cell lung cancer patients with focal radiation plus ipilimumab CTLA-4 blockade. TCRdb keeps only in-frame clones here, not all; method: immunoSEQ multiplex PCR. The repertoire holds about 110,000 clones, with over 75% as singletons. This clone turned up a few times. Its target is unknown. Compared with germline, one end of the junction differs, possibly owing to a read error. The TCR originated in a human donor with non-small cell lung cancer that progressed on radiotherapy plus ipilimumab. Some clones in this sample may be carry-over from other donors' samples. The specimen comprised peripheral blood, sampled from a patient treated with radiotherapy plus ipilimumab.

The chain's CDR3 is CSVVDLRDDKHLF. The CDR3, as DNA: TGCAGCGTTGTGGATCTCCGGGACGACAAGCACCTCTTC. V gene TRBV29-1 combines with J gene TRBJ2-1; tentatively, D is TRBD1 or TRBD2 (5 bases each). The germline CDR1 and CDR2 sequences are SQVTM and ANQGSEA. CDR3 length equals 13 residues.